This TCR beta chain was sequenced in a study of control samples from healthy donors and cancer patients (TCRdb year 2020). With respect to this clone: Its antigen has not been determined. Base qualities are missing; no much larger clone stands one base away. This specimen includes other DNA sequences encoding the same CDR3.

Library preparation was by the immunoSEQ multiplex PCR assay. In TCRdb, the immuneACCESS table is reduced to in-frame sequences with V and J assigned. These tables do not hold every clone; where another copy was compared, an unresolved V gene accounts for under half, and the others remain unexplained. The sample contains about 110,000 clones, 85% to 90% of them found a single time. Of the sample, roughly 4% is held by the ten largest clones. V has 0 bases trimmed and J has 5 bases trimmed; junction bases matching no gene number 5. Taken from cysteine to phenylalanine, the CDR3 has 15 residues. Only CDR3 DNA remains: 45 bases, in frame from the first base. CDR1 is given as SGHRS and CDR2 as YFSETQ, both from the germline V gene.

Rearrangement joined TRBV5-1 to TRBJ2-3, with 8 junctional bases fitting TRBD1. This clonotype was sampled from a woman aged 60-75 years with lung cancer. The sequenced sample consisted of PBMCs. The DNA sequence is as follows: TGCGCCAGCAGCTTGGGCAGGGGGCGTGGAGATACGCAGTATTTT. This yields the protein CASSLGRGRGDTQYF.